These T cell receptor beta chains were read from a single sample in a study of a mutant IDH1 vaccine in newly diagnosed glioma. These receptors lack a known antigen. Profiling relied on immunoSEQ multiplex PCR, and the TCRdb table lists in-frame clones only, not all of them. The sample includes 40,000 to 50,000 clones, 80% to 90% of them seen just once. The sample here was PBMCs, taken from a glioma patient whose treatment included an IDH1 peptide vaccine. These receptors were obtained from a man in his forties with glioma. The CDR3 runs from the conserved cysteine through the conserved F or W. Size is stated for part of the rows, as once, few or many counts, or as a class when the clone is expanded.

CASGSEPGNTIYF NA TRBV12-5
CASSGLAGYLGEQYF once TRBV9
CASSELGREDEKLFF few TRBV5-6
CATRAWQGVTGANVLTF NA TRBV19
CASSFRRNTIYF NA TRBV28
CASSPRLAGSNEQFF NA TRBV18
CASSRTPGQEYEQYF NA TRBV5-1
CASSIWTPQEGYTF few TRBV19
CASSLRAAVAKNIQYF NA TRBV5-8
CASRLNADTQYF few TRBV11-2
CASSLGGARYEQYF NA TRBV7-2
CASSVVGAPASETQYF NA TRBV9
CASSPGSTAGRDTEAFF NA TRBV5-4
CASSRELAGTSSYNEQFF once TRBV5-8
CASSLTSGQGYNQPQHF NA TRBV28
CASTYGQGGTGELFF NA TRBV6-6
CASSVRLGAGELFF NA TRBV9
CASSSSGSPRLNEQFF NA TRBV2
CASSVGGAGVAYNEQFF NA TRBV9
CASSSFGPRSNQPQHF NA TRBV7-8
CASSLVSGTGTDTQYF NA TRBV5-1
CATSRDPPGFPDTQYF NA TRBV15
CASSPLRPMKANTGELFF NA TRBV18